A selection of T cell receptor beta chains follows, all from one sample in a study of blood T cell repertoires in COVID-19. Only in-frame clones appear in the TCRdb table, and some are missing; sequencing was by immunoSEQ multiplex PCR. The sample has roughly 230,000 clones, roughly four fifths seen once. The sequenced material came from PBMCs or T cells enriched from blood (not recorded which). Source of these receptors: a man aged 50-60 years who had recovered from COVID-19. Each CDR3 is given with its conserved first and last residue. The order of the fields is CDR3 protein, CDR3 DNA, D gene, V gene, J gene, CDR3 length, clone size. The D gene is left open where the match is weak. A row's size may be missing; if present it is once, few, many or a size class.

CDR3: CASSPTSGGGLSTDTQYF; DNA: TGCGCCAGCAGCCCGACTAGCGGGGGGGGGTTGAGCACAGATACGCAGTATTTT; D: TRBD2; V: TRBV5-1; J: TRBJ2-3; length: 18; size: -
CDR3: CASSPEGQMNTEAFF; DNA: TGTGCCAGCAGCCCAGAGGGTCAAATGAACACTGAAGCTTTCTTT; D: -; V: TRBV9; J: TRBJ1-1; length: 15; size: -
CDR3: CASSLDTTFQETQYF; DNA: TGTGCCAGCAGCTTAGATACAACCTTCCAAGAGACCCAGTACTTC; D: -; V: TRBV11-3; J: TRBJ2-5; length: 15; size: -
CDR3: CASKLAGSETQYF; DNA: TGTGCCAGTAAGCTAGCGGGGTCGGAGACCCAGTACTTC; D: TRBD2; V: TRBV12-3/TRBV12-4; J: TRBJ2-5; length: 13; size: -
CDR3: CATKVTGTGINQPQHF; DNA: TGTGCCACCAAGGTAACCGGGACAGGGATCAATCAGCCCCAGCATTTT; D: TRBD1; V: TRBV19; J: TRBJ1-5; length: 16; size: -
CDR3: CSAGESLSYEQYF; DNA: TGCAGCGCCGGGGAGTCCTTATCCTACGAGCAGTACTTC; D: -; V: TRBV29-1; J: TRBJ2-7; length: 13; size: -
CDR3: CASSLADTGQAQYF; DNA: TGTGCCAGCAGCTTAGCGGACACGGGCCAGGCGCAGTATTTT; D: -; V: TRBV7-6; J: TRBJ2-3; length: 14; size: once
CDR3: CASSGDSNTEAFF; DNA: TGTGCCAGCAGTGGGGACAGCAACACTGAAGCTTTCTTT; D: TRBD1; V: TRBV2; J: TRBJ1-1; length: 13; size: few
CDR3: CASSPTGERNYGYTF; DNA: TGTGCCAGCAGCCCAACAGGGGAGAGGAACTATGGCTACACCTTC; D: TRBD1; V: TRBV7-3; J: TRBJ1-2; length: 15; size: -
CDR3: CASSPYNSPLHF; DNA: TGTGCCAGCAGCCCGTATAATTCACCCCTCCACTTT; D: -; V: TRBV27; J: TRBJ1-6; length: 12; size: -
CDR3: CASSPRTGNTGELFF; DNA: TGTGCCAGCAGCCCTAGGACAGGGAACACCGGGGAGCTGTTTTTT; D: TRBD1; V: TRBV4-2; J: TRBJ2-2; length: 15; size: -
CDR3: CASSSGGGINQPQHF; DNA: TGTGCCAGCAGCTCCGGGGGGGGTATCAATCAGCCCCAGCATTTT; D: -; V: TRBV3-1/TRBV3-2; J: TRBJ1-5; length: 15; size: -
CDR3: CASSLWRVTGAAYEQYF; DNA: TGTGCCAGCAGTTTATGGAGGGTGACAGGGGCGGCTTACGAGCAGTACTTC; D: TRBD1; V: TRBV28; J: TRBJ2-7; length: 17; size: few
CDR3: CSVTEGTLNTEAFF; DNA: TGCAGCGTTACCGAGGGAACACTAAACACTGAAGCTTTCTTT; D: -; V: TRBV29-1; J: TRBJ1-1; length: 14; size: -
CDR3: CASSLGSLLAGEGEQFF; DNA: TGTGCCAGCAGCTTAGGATCACTACTAGCGGGGGAGGGTGAGCAGTTCTTC; D: TRBD2; V: TRBV7-2; J: TRBJ2-1; length: 17; size: -
CDR3: CASSPGRGPYNSPLHF; DNA: TGTGCCAGCAGCCCGGGGCGGGGTCCTTATAATTCACCCCTCCACTTT; D: -; V: TRBV11-2; J: TRBJ1-6; length: 16; size: -
CDR3: CASSHTVARGQHEQYF; DNA: TGTGCCAGCAGCCACACGGTGGCCAGGGGACAACACGAGCAGTACTTC; D: -; V: TRBV7-2; J: TRBJ2-7; length: 16; size: -
CDR3: CATSNNPSGGAPGGAYNEQFF; DNA: TGTGCCACCAGCAACAACCCTAGCGGGGGTGCCCCCGGTGGCGCCTACAATGAGCAGTTCTTC; D: TRBD2; V: TRBV15; J: TRBJ2-1; length: 21; size: -
CDR3: CASSFLAGHTGELFF; DNA: TGCGCCAGCAGCTTCCTAGCGGGACACACCGGGGAGCTGTTTTTT; D: TRBD2; V: TRBV5-1; J: TRBJ2-2; length: 15; size: few
CDR3: CASSVDGRALDEQYF; DNA: TGTGCCAGCAGCGTAGACGGGAGGGCCCTCGACGAGCAGTACTTC; D: TRBD2; V: TRBV9; J: TRBJ2-7; length: 15; size: few
CDR3: CASSLGLQGYNSPLHF; DNA: TGTGCCAGCAGCTTAGGGTTGCAGGGCTATAATTCACCCCTCCACTTT; D: -; V: TRBV11-3; J: TRBJ1-6; length: 16; size: -
CDR3: CASSGVRELYF; DNA: TGTGCCAGCAGTGGGGTTCGGGAATTGTACTTC; D: -; V: TRBV28; J: TRBJ2-7; length: 11; size: -
CDR3: CASSPPLGEQGAREQYF; DNA: TGTGCCAGCTCACCCCCTTTAGGTGAACAGGGGGCACGGGAGCAGTACTTC; D: TRBD1; V: TRBV18; J: TRBJ2-7; length: 17; size: -
CDR3: CASSTRTGTSEKLFF; DNA: TGTGCCAGTAGTACCCGGACAGGGACGAGTGAAAAACTGTTTTTT; D: TRBD1; V: TRBV19; J: TRBJ1-4; length: 15; size: -
CDR3: CASSPGLTTIEAFF; DNA: TGTGCCAGCAGTCCCGGACTGACAACAATTGAAGCTTTCTTT; D: -; V: TRBV6-5; J: TRBJ1-1; length: 14; size: -
CDR3: CATSRDGREGTDTQYF; DNA: TGTGCCACCAGCAGAGATGGGAGGGAAGGTACAGATACGCAGTATTTT; D: TRBD2; V: TRBV15; J: TRBJ2-3; length: 16; size: -
CDR3: CSASRGGMNTEAFF; DNA: TGCAGTGCCAGTCGGGGAGGAATGAACACTGAAGCTTTCTTT; D: -; V: TRBV20-1; J: TRBJ1-1; length: 14; size: -
CDR3: CASTRTAPYQPQHF; DNA: TGTGCCAGCACCAGGACAGCCCCCTATCAGCCCCAGCATTTT; D: -; V: TRBV28; J: TRBJ1-5; length: 14; size: -
CDR3: CASSLAGGLYNEQFF; DNA: TGTGCCAGCAGTTTAGCGGGAGGGCTATACAATGAGCAGTTCTTC; D: TRBD2; V: TRBV25-1; J: TRBJ2-1; length: 15; size: -
CDR3: CASSLDRGQPQHF; DNA: TGTGCCAGCAGCTTAGACAGGGGTCAGCCCCAGCATTTT; D: TRBD1; V: TRBV7-2; J: TRBJ1-5; length: 13; size: -